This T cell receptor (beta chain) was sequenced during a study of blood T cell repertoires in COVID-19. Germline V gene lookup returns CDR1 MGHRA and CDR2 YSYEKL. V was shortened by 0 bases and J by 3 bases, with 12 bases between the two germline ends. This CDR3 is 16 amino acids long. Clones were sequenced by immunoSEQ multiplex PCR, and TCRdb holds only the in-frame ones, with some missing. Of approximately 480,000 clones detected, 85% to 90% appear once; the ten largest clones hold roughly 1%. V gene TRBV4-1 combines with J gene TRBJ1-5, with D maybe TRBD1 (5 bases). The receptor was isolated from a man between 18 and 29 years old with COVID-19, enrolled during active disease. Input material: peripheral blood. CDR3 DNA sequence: TGCGCCAGCAGCCAAGAGGGGGGTGTTTTCAATCAGCCCCAGCATTTT. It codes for CASSQEGGVFNQPQHF.